These T cell receptor beta chains were read from a single sample in a study of technical replicates of blood from a handful of donors. The assay was immunoSEQ multiplex PCR, and TCRdb's table has in-frame clones only and misses some. Altogether about 94,000 clones are present, under 97% being singletons, with the ten largest covering approximately 0.22%. Input material: T cells isolated from PBMCs. The receptors originated from a human donor in good health. Each CDR3 is given with its conserved first and last residue. The order of the fields is D gene, clone size, V gene, J gene, CDR3 protein, CDR3 DNA. The D gene is left open where the match is weak. The size entry is marked missing in some rows and otherwise reads once, few, many or a size class.

-	-	TRBV30	TRBJ2-3	CAWSLSSTDTQYF	TGTGCCTGGAGTCTAAGCAGCACAGATACGCAGTATTTT
TRBD1	-	TRBV4-1	TRBJ2-3	CASSQRDRGWGQYYF	TGCGCCAGCAGCCAACGGGACAGGGGATGGGGGCAGTATTATTTT
TRBD1	-	TRBV9	TRBJ1-6	CASTQTRTGGAHYSPLHF	TGTGCCAGCACCCAAACACGGACAGGGGGAGCCCATTATTCACCCCTCCACTTT
-	-	TRBV6-1	TRBJ1-4	CASTYRDEKLFF	TGTGCCAGCACCTACCGGGATGAAAAACTGTTTTTT
-	-	TRBV30	TRBJ1-2	CAWNPGGARNYGYTF	TGTGCCTGGAACCCGGGGGGGGCCCGTAACTATGGCTACACCTTC
-	-	TRBV18	TRBJ2-5	CASSPRTASAGGTQYF	TGTGCCAGCTCACCACGGACAGCCTCCGCTGGGGGGACCCAGTACTTC
TRBD1	-	TRBV29-1	TRBJ1-2	CSVPPGGANYGYTF	TGCAGCGTGCCCCCAGGGGGAGCTAACTATGGCTACACCTTC
-	once	TRBV10-2	TRBJ1-1	CASSALPIFTEAFF	TGCGCCAGCAGTGCACTTCCAATTTTCACTGAAGCTTTCTTT
-	-	TRBV25-1	TRBJ2-3	CASSHPGSNTQYF	TGTGCCAGCAGTCACCCAGGTTCCAATACGCAGTATTTT
-	-	TRBV6-1	TRBJ2-1	CASSEFLGGNEQFF	TGTGCCAGCAGTGAATTTCTAGGGGGCAATGAGCAGTTCTTC
TRBD1	few	TRBV27	TRBJ1-1	CASSHRDRNTEAFF	TGTGCCAGCAGTCATCGGGACAGGAACACTGAAGCTTTCTTT
TRBD2	-	TRBV27	TRBJ2-7	CASSPDSGRVSYEQYF	TGTGCCAGCAGTCCCGATAGCGGGAGAGTATCCTACGAGCAGTACTTC
TRBD1	-	TRBV27	TRBJ1-5	CASSPTGLGGPQHF	TGTGCCAGCAGCCCGACAGGGCTAGGGGGGCCCCAGCATTTT
TRBD2	-	TRBV2	TRBJ2-1	CASRGGGAHEQFF	TGTGCCAGCAGGGGCGGGGGGGCCCATGAGCAGTTCTTC
-	once	TRBV5-1	TRBJ2-1	CASSLDANAEQFF	TGCGCCAGCAGCTTGGACGCTAATGCGGAGCAGTTCTTC
-	-	TRBV4-2	TRBJ2-7	CASSTTNYEQYF	TGTGCCAGCAGCACGACTAACTACGAGCAGTACTTC
TRBD2	-	TRBV5-4	TRBJ2-5	CASSLDSGRGKTQYF	TGTGCCAGCAGCTTGGATAGCGGGAGAGGAAAGACCCAGTACTTC
-	-	TRBV5-4	TRBJ1-2	CASSLVGGNYGYTF	TGTGCCAGCAGCTTGGTTGGGGGGAACTATGGCTACACCTTC
-	-	TRBV30	TRBJ1-2	CAWSPDMGKYTF	TGTGCCTGGAGTCCAGACATGGGTAAATACACCTTC
TRBD2	once	TRBV7-3	TRBJ2-6	CASSLAGGVSGANVLTF	TGTGCCAGCAGCTTAGCGGGGGGGGTGTCTGGGGCCAACGTCCTGACTTTC
TRBD2	-	TRBV27	TRBJ2-7	CASRPLAGTYEQYF	TGTGCCAGCAGGCCACTAGCGGGAACATACGAGCAGTACTTC
TRBD2	-	TRBV27	TRBJ2-2	CASSRPRGDGTGELFF	TGTGCCAGCAGTCGACCACGGGGGGATGGCACCGGGGAGCTGTTTTTT